These 21 T cell receptor beta chains were all obtained from the same sample, sequenced in a study of type 1 regulatory T cells. These TCRs' antigens remain unknown. Each CDR3 protein gets one entry after TCRdb re-called the reads with MiXCR. This sample has about 62,000 distinct CDR3 sequences, with roughly 60% found just once. Sequencing used cultured non-Tr1 T cells, either the whole culture or a sorted T cell fraction (not recorded which). The receptors stem from a human donor in good health.

The chain is built from TRBV21-1 and TRBJ1-5; TRBD1 is the table's D call and was not checked against the DNA. TRBV21-1 is termed a pseudogene. The CDR3 covers 9 residues. DNA of the CDR3: TGTGCCAGCCCCCCGCCCCAGCATTTT. As protein: CASPPPQHF.

This clonotype is a singleton in its sample. The rearrangement joins TRBV4-2 to TRBJ1-6; D perhaps matches TRBD1 (5 bases). CDR1 and CDR2 (germline): LGHNA, YNFKEQ. V dropped 4 bases and J dropped 9 bases, with 19 bases sitting between them. The length of the CDR3 is 16 residues. For the CDR3, the DNA is TGTGCCAGCAGCCCCGGTGGGAGGGGTTTTAGTTCACCCCTCCACTTT. The encoded protein is CASSPGGRGFSSPLHF.

The chain uses TRBV11-2 and TRBJ1-1; D is perhaps TRBD1 (5 bases). Trimming left V 4 bases short and J 1 base short, with 13 bases between. CDR3 length: 15 amino acids. Germline-derived CDR1 and CDR2 are SGHAT and FQNNGV. The chain's CDR3 is CASSWERGRNTEAFF. CDR3 DNA sequence: TGTGCCAGCAGCTGGGAACGGGGCAGGAACACTGAAGCTTTCTTT.

The chain joins TRBV20-1 to TRBJ2-3; possibly TRBD1 for D (5 bases). Looked up from germline, CDR1 is DFQATT and CDR2 is SNEGSKA (reference sequence). The V and J ends lost 6 bases and 6 bases respectively, with 7 bases between them. This CDR3 comprises 10 residues. The CDR3 loop reads CSAGQDTQYF. CDR3 bases: TGCAGTGCGGGGCAGGATACGCAGTATTTT.

The chain carries TRBV19 and TRBJ2-1; no definite D call. The V end was cut by 2 bases, the J end by 1 base, with 9 bases between. CDR3 length equals 15 residues. Germline lookup yields CDR1 LNHDA and CDR2 SQIVND (reference sequence). CDR3 in amino acids: CASSISRASYNEQFF. The CDR3 DNA is TGTGCCAGTAGTATAAGCCGGGCGTCCTACAATGAGCAGTTCTTC.

This clonotype has a single count. V is TRBV9 and J is TRBJ2-1; D might be TRBD1 (6 bases). CDR1 is SGDLS, CDR2 YYNGEE, per germline. The CDR3 is 14 amino acids. The V and J ends lost 0 bases and 9 bases respectively, with 13 bases between them. The CDR3 nucleotides read TGTGCCAGCAGCGTAGCTGTATCAGGGGTTGAGCAGTTCTTC. As protein: CASSVAVSGVEQFF. Combining the CDR3 with reference TRBV9 and TRBJ2-1 gives the whole variable domain DSGVTQTPKHLITATGQRVTLRCSPRSGDLSVYWYQQSLDQGLQFLIQYYNGEERAKGNILERFSAQQFPDLHSELNLSSLELGDSALYFCASSVAVSGVEQFFGPGTRLTVL.

The chain carries TRBV20-1 and TRBJ2-5, with 7 bases matching TRBD1. Germline V gene data show CDR1 as DFQATT and CDR2 as SNEGSKA (reference sequence). The ends lost 2 bases at V and 2 bases at J; junction bases unmatched: 5. This CDR3 spans 14 amino acids. This CDR3 reads CSARPDREQETQYF. CDR3 DNA sequence: TGCAGTGCTAGACCCGACAGGGAACAAGAGACCCAGTACTTC.

J is TRBJ2-7 and V is TRBV10-3; 7 nucleotides align to TRBD2. Germline lookup yields CDR1 ENHRY and CDR2 SYGVKD. V trimming: 1 base; J trimming: 3 bases; junction bases outside the gene matches: 3. CDR3 length: 14 amino acids. The CDR3 loop reads CAISELTSSYEQYF. CDR3 nucleotides: TGTGCCATCAGTGAGTTGACTAGCAGCTACGAGCAGTACTTC.

The chain couples TRBV20-1 to TRBJ2-7, with D perhaps matching TRBD2 (5 bases). This CDR3 is 12 amino acids long. Trimming left V 6 bases short and J 6 bases short, with 15 bases between. Per the germline V gene, CDR1 is DFQATT and CDR2 is SNEGSKA (reference sequence). DNA of the CDR3: TGCAGTGCCAAACTAGATCGGGGCGAGCAGTACTTC. Residues: CSAKLDRGEQYF.

The chain uses TRBV7-2 and TRBJ2-1; 8 bases are a match to TRBD2. V dropped 5 bases and J dropped 8; count of bases not matched to a gene: 11. Per germline, CDR1 SGHTA and CDR2 FQGNSA. This CDR3 is built from 15 residues. CDR3 coding DNA: TGTGCCAGCAGCCTTGGACTAGCCTCAAGTTATGAGCAGTTCTTC. The encoded protein is CASSLGLASSYEQFF. Combining the CDR3 with reference TRBV7-2 and TRBJ2-1 gives the whole variable domain GAGVSQSPSNKVTEKGKDVELRCDPISGHTALYWYRQSLGQGLEFLIYFQGNSAPDKSGLPSDRFSAERTGGSVSTLTIQRTQQEDSAVYLCASSLGLASSYEQFFGPGTRLTVL.

The chain uses TRBV27 and TRBJ1-6; 7 nucleotides line up with TRBD1. J lost 7 bases, V lost 6 bases, and 9 bases had no gene match. Germline CDR1 reads MNHEY; CDR2 reads SMNVEV (reference sequence). The CDR3 runs to 15 residues. DNA of the CDR3: TGTGCCAGCAGACCCAGGGGGACTCTGAATTCACCCCTCCACTTT. Translated, it gives CASRPRGTLNSPLHF.

This clonotype turned up a few times. This sequence joins TRBV5-1 and TRBJ2-1; tentative D call: TRBD2 (5 bases). CDR3 length: 15 residues. CDR1 is SGHRS and CDR2 is YFSETQ in the germline V gene. The V end was cut by 0 bases, the J end by 2 bases, with 9 bases between. CDR3 sequence (DNA): TGCGCCAGCAGCTTGGCTCCGGGAACCTACAATGAGCAGTTCTTC. Translation gives CASSLAPGTYNEQFF.

With regard to this clonotype: An end of the junction differs from the germline gene, which may be a read error. The J gene is TRBJ2-3, the V gene TRBV6-5; the match to TRBD2 covers 8 bases. This CDR3 is built from 16 residues. The germline V gene encodes CDR1 MNHEY and CDR2 SVGAGI. Here the CDR3 DNA reads TGTGTCAGCAGTTACTTTGCTAGCGGGAGCACAGATACGCAGTATTTT. This gives the protein CVSSYFASGSTDTQYF.

Here the CDR3 reads CSASQSGRIRTQYF. The CDR3 nucleotides read TGCAGTGCTAGTCAAAGCGGGAGAATTCGAACGCAGTATTTT. The V and J genes are TRBV20-1 and TRBJ2-3; 8 bases line up with TRBD2. Trimming removed 3 bases from V and 9 bases from J; junction bases left unmatched: 11. CDR3 size: 14 residues. Germline V gives CDR1 DFQATT, CDR2 SNEGSKA (reference sequence).

The chain uses TRBV6-6 and TRBJ2-2; 8 bases agree with TRBD1. The CDR3 contains 15 residues. Germline V gives CDR1 MNHNY, CDR2 SVGAGI (reference sequence). The V gene end was trimmed by 3 bases and the J gene end by 5 bases; junction bases not matched to a gene: 5. The CDR3 spells CASSYLQGVTGELFF. In DNA, the CDR3 is TGTGCCAGCAGTTATTTACAGGGGGTTACCGGGGAGCTGTTTTTT.

This clonotype has more than one count but fewer than ten. The V gene is TRBV5-1, the J gene TRBJ2-5, with 9 bases lining up with TRBD2. Germline CDR1 reads SGHRS; CDR2 reads YFSETQ. J gave up 5 bases and V 6 bases, and 14 bases lay outside the gene matches. This CDR3 is built from 16 residues. The chain's CDR3 is CASKLVAGGPGETQYF. DNA for the CDR3: TGCGCCAGCAAATTGGTCGCGGGAGGGCCCGGGGAGACCCAGTACTTC.

The rearrangement uses TRBV11-2 and TRBJ2-1; 8 positions match TRBD2. From germline, CDR1 is SGHAT and CDR2 FQNNGV. V lost 4 bases to trimming and J lost 3 bases; unmatched junction nucleotides: 8. This CDR3 is 16 amino acids long. As DNA, the CDR3 is TGTGCCAGCAGCTCTGTGCGGGGGGTTAGCTACAATGAGCAGTTCTTC. As protein: CASSSVRGVSYNEQFF.

This clonotype was detected ten times or more. The chain employs TRBV18 and TRBJ1-2; D is perhaps TRBD1 (5 bases). CDR3 length equals 17 residues. Germline CDR1 and CDR2: KGHSH and LQKENI. V lost 1 base and J lost 3, with 18 bases in between. Written as DNA, the CDR3 is TGTGCCAGCTCACCACTCACCCCAGGGAGAGAGGACTATGGCTACACCTTC. Translation gives CASSPLTPGREDYGYTF.

The rearrangement uses TRBV18 and TRBJ2-3, with TRBD2 identical over 7 bases. The CDR3 has 15 amino acids. Germline trimming cut 4 bases from V and 0 bases from J; bases unmatched to any gene: 4. Germline loops: CDR1 KGHSH, CDR2 LQKENI. In DNA, the CDR3 is TGTGCCAGCTCACTCGGGACTACCAGCACAGATACGCAGTATTTT. Its protein product is CASSLGTTSTDTQYF.

V usage is TRBV4-2 and J usage is TRBJ2-7; tentatively, D is TRBD2 (5 bases). V was cut by 4 bases and J by 4 bases, with 11 bases left in between. The CDR3 sequence is 13 residues long. Germline assignment: CDR1 LGHNA and CDR2 YNFKEQ. CDR3 DNA: TGTGCCAGCAGCCGGACTCGCGGGTACGAGCAGTACTTC. As protein: CASSRTRGYEQYF.

V usage is TRBV29-1 and J usage is TRBJ1-3, with a possible D match to TRBD1 (5 bases). In germline, CDR1 is SQVTM, CDR2 ANQGSEA. Trimming took 6 bases from V and 2 from J, leaving 11 bases between them. CDR3 length: 13 amino acids. This chain's CDR3 is CSVRQLAGNTIYF. DNA for the CDR3: TGCAGCGTAAGACAGCTTGCTGGAAACACCATATATTTT.